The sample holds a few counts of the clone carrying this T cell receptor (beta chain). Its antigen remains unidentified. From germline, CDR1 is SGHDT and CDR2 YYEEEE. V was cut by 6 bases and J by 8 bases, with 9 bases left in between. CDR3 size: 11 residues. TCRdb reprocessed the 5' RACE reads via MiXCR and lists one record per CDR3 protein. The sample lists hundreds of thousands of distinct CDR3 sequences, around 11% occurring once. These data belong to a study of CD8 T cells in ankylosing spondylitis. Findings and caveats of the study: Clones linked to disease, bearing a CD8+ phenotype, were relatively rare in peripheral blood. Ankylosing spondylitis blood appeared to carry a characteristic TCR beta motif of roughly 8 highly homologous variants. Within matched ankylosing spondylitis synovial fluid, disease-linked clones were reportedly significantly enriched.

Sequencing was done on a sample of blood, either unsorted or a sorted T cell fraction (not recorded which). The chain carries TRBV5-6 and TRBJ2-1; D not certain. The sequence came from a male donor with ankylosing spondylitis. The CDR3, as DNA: TGTGCCAGCAACTTAAAAGATGAGCAGTTCTTC. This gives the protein CASNLKDEQFF.